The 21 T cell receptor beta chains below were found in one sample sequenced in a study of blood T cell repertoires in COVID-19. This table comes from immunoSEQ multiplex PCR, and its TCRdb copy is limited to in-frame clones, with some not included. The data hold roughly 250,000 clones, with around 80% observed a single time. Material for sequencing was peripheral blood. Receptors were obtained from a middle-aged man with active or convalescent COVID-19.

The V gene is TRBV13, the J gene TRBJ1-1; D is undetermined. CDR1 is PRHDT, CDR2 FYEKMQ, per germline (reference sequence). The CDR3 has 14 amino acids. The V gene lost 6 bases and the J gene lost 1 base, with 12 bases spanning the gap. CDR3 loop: CASRSPEGNTEAFF. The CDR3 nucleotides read TGTGCCAGCAGGTCTCCGGAGGGGAACACTGAAGCTTTCTTT.

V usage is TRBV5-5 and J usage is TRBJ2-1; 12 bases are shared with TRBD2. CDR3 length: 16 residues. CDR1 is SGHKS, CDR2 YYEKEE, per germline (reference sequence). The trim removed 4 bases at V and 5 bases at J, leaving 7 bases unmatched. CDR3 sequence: CASSTTRLAGDNEQFF. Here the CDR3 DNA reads TGTGCCAGCAGCACAACCCGACTAGCGGGGGACAATGAGCAGTTCTTC.

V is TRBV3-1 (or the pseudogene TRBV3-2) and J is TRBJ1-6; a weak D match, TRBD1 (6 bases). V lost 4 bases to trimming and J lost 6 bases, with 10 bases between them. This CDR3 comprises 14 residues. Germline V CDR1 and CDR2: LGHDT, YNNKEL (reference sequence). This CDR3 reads CASSRGQINSPLHF. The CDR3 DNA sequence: TGTGCCAGCAGCCGGGGGCAGATTAATTCACCCCTCCACTTT.

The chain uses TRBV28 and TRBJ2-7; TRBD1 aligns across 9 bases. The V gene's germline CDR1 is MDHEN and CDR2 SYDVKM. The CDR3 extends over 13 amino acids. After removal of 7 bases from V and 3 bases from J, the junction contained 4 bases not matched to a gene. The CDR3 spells CASTPGQGYEQYF. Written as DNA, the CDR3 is TGTGCCAGCACCCCGGGACAGGGCTACGAGCAGTACTTC. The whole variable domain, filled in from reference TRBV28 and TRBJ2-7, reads DVKVTQSSRYLVKRTGEKVFLECVQDMDHENMFWYRQDPGLGLRLIYFSYDVKMKEKGDIPEGYSVSREKKERFSLILESASTNQTSMYLCASTPGQGYEQYFGPGTRLTVT.

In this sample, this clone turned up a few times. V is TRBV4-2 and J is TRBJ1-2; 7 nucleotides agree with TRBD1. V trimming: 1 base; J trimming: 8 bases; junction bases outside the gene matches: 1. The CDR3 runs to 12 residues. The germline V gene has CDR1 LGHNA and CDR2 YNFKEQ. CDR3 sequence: CASSQVDRGYTF. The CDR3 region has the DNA TGTGCCAGCAGCCAAGTGGACAGGGGCTACACCTTC.

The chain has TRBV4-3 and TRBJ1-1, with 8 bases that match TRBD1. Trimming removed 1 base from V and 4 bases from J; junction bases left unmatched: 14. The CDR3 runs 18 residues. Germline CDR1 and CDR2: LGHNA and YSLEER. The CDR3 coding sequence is TGCGCCAGCAGCCAAGCCTCCGGGACAGGTTATCAGCTCACTGAAGCTTTCTTT. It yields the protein CASSQASGTGYQLTEAFF.

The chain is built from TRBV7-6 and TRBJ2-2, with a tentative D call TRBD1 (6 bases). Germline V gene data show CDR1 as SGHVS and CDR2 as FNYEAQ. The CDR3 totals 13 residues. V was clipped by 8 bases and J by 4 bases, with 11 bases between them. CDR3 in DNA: TGTGCCAGCCAGGGGCCGGGCACCGGGGAGCTGTTTTTT. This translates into CASQGPGTGELFF.

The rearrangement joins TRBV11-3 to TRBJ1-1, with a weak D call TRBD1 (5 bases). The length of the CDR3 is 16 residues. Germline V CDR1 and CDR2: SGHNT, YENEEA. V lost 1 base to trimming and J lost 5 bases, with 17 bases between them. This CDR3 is CASSLAPGGFWTEAFF. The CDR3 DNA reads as TGTGCCAGCAGCTTAGCCCCCGGGGGATTCTGGACTGAAGCTTTCTTT.

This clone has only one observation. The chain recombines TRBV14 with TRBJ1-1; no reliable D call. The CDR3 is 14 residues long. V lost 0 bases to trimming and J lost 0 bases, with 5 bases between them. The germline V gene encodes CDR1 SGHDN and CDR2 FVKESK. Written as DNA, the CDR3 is TGTGCCAGCAGCCAAGACACGGTGAACACTGAAGCTTTCTTT. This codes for CASSQDTVNTEAFF. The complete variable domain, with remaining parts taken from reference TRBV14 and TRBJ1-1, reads EAGVTQFPSHSVIEKGQTVTLRCDPISGHDNLYWYRRVMGKEIKFLLHFVKESKQDESGMPNNRFLAERTGGTYSTLKVQPAELEDSGVYFCASSQDTVNTEAFFGQGTRLTVV.

The CDR3 here is CATSSGRRENIQYF. CDR3 bases: TGTGCCACCTCTAGCGGGAGGAGGGAGAACATTCAGTACTTC. V and J are TRBV28 and TRBJ2-4; 11 bases map to TRBD2. CDR1 and CDR2 (germline): MDHEN, SYDVKM. After removal of 10 bases from V and 7 bases from J, the junction contained 9 bases not matched to a gene. CDR3 length: 14 residues.

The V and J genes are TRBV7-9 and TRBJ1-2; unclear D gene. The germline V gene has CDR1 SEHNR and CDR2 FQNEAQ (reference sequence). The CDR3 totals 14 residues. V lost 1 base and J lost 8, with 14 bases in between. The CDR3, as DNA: TGTGCCAGCAGCTTAGAAGGACTCCGGGGAGGCTACACCTTC. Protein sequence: CASSLEGLRGGYTF.

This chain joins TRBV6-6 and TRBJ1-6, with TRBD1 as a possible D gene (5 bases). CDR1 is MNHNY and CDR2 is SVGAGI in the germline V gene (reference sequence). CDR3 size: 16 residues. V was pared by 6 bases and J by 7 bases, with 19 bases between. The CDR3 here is CASSPGTALANSPLHF. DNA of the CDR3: TGTGCCAGCAGCCCCGGGACTGCTTTGGCGAATTCACCCCTCCACTTT.

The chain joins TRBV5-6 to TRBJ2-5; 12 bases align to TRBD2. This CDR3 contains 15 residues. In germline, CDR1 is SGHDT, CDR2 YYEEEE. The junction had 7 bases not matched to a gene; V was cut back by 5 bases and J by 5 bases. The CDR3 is CASRLAGGPRETQYF. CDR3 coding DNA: TGTGCCAGCAGGCTAGCGGGAGGGCCGAGGGAGACCCAGTACTTC.

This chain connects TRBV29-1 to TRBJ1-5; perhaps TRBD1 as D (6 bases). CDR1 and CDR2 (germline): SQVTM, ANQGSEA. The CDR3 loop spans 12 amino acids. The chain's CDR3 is CILGGGSQPQHF. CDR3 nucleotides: TGCATCCTGGGGGGGGGCTCGCAGCCCCAGCATTTT.

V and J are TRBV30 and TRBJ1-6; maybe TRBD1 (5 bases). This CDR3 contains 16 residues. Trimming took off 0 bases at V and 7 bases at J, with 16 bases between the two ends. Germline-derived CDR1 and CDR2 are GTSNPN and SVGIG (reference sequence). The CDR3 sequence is CAWSVYQGRGNSPLHF. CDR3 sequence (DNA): TGTGCCTGGAGTGTTTACCAGGGAAGAGGCAATTCACCCCTCCACTTT.

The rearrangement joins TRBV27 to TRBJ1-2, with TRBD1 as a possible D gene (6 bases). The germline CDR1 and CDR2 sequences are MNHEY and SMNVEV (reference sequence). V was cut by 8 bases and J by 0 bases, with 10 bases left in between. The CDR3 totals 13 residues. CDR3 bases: TGTGCCAGCCGGAGGACAGCTAACTATGGCTACACCTTC. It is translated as CASRRTANYGYTF.

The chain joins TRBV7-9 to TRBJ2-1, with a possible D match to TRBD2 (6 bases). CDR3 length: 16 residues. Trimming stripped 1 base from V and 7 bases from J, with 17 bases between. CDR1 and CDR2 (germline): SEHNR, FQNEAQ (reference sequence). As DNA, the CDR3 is TGTGCCAGCAGCTTAGATACGGCGGGGAGAAGGAATGAGCAGTTCTTC. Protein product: CASSLDTAGRRNEQFF.

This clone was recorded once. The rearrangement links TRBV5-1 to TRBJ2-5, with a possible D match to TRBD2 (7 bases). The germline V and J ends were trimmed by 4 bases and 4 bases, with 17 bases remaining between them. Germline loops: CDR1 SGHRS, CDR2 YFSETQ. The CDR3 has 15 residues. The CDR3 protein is CASSPDGGRRETQYF. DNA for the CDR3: TGCGCCAGCAGCCCGGACGGGGGGCGGCGAGAGACCCAGTACTTC.

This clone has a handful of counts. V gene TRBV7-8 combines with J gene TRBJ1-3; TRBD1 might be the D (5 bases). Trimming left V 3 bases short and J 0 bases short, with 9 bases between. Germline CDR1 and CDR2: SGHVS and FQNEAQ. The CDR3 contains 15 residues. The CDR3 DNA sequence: TGTGCCAGCAGCTTGGGGGGAAGCTCTGGAAACACCATATATTTT. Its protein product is CASSLGGSSGNTIYF.

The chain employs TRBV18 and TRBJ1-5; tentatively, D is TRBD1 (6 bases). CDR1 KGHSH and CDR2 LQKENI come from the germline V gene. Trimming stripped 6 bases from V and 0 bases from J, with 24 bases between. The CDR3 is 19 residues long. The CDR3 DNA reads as TGTGCCAGCTCCCCTGAATTGATGACAGGAGGACATAGCAATCAGCCCCAGCATTTT. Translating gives CASSPELMTGGHSNQPQHF.

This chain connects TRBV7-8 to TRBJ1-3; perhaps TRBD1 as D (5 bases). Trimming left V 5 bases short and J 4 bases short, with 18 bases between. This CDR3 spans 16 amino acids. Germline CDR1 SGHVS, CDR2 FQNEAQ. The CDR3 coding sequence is TGTGCCAGCAGCCCCATCACCCAGGGAAGGGGAAACACCATATATTTT. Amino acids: CASSPITQGRGNTIYF.